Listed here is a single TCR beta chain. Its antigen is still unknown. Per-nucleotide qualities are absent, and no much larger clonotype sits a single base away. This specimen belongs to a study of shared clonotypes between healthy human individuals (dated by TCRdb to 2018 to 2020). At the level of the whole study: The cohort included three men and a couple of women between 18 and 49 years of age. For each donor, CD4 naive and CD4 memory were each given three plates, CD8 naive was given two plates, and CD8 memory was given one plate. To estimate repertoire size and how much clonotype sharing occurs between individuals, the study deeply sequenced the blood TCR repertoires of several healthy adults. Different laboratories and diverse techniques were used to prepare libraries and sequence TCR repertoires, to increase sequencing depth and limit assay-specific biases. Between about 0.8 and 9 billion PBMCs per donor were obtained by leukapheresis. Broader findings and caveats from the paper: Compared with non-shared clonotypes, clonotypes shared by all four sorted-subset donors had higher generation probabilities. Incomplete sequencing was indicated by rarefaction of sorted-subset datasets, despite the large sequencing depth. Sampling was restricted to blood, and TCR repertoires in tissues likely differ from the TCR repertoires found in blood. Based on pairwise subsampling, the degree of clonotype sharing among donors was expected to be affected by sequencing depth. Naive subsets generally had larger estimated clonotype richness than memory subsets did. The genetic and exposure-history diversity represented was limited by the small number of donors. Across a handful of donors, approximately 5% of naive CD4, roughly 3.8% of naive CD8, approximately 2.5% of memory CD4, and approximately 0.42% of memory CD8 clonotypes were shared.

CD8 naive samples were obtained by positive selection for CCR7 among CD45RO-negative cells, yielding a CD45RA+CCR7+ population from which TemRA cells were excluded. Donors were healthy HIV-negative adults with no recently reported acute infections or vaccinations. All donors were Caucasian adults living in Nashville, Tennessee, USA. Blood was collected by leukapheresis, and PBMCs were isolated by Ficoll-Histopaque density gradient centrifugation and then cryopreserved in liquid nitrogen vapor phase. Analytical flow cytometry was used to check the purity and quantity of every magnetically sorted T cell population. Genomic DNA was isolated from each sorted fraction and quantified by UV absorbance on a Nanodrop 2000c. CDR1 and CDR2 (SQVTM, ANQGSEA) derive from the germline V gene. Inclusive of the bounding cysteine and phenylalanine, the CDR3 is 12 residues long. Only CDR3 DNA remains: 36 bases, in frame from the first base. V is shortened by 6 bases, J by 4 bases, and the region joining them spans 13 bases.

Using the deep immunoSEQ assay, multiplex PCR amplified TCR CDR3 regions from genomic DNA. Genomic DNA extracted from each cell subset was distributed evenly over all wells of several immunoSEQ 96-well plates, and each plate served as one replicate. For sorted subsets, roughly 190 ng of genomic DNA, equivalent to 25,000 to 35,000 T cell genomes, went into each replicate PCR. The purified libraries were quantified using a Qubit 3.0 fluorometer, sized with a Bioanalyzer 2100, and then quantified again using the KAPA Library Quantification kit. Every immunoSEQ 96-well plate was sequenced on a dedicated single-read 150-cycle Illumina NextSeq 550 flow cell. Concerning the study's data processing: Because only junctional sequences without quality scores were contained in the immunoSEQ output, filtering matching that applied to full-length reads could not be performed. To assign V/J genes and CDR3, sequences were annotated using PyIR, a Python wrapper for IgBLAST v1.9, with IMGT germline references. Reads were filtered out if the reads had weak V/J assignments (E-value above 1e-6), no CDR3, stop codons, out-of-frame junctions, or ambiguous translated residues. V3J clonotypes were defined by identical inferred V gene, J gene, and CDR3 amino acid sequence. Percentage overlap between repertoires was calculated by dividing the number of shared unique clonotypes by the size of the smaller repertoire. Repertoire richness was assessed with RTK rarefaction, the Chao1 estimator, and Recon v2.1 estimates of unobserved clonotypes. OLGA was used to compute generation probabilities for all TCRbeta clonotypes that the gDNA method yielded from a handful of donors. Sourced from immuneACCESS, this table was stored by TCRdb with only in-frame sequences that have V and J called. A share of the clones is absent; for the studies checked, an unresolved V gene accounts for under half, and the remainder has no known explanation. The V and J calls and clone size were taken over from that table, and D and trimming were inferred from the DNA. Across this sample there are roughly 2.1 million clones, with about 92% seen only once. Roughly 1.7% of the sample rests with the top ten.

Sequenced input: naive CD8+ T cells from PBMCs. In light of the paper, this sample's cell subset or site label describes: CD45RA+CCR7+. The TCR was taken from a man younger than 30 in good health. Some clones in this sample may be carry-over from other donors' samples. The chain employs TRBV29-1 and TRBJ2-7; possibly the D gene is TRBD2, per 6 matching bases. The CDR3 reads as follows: CSVMPGAYEQYF. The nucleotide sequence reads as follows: TGCAGCGTCATGCCGGGAGCATACGAGCAGTACTTC.